This entry lists 28 T cell receptor beta chains sequenced from one sample in a study of blood T cell repertoires in COVID-19. Clones were sequenced by immunoSEQ multiplex PCR, and TCRdb holds only the in-frame ones, with some missing. The sample shows fewer than 500,000 clones, about 85% of them seen only once. Sequenced sample: PBMCs or T cells enriched from blood (not recorded which). The receptors shown here come from a young woman who had recovered from COVID-19.

The DNA of the CDR3 is TGTGCCAGCAGCTACGCCGGGACAGGGACGCTATGGGACACTGAAGCTTTCTTT. Translating it yields CASSYAGTGTLWDTEAFF. This chain joins TRBV7-2 and TRBJ1-1, with 9 bases identical to TRBD1. Trimming removed 4 bases from V and 3 bases from J; junction bases left unmatched: 15. CDR1 and CDR2 (germline): SGHTA, FQGNSA. The CDR3 runs 18 residues.

The sample holds one count of this clone. The chain couples TRBV10-3 to TRBJ1-2; tentatively, D is TRBD1 (6 bases). Germline V lookup: CDR1 ENHRY, CDR2 SYGVKD. Trimming shortened V by 7 bases and J by 8 bases, and 17 bases separated the two germline ends. The CDR3 runs to 13 residues. The chain's CDR3 is CAITAGAGRGYTF. Here the CDR3 DNA reads TGTGCCATCACGGCAGGGGCTGGTCGCGGCTACACCTTC.

This clone was detected only a few times. The chain recombines TRBV4-1 with TRBJ1-2; D gene ambiguous. This CDR3 has 16 amino acids. Looked up from germline, CDR1 is MGHRA and CDR2 is YSYEKL. V was trimmed by 0 bases and J by 4 bases, leaving 15 bases between them. The DNA of the CDR3 is TGCGCCAGCAGCCAAGATGGACTCCCCCTCTTCTATGGCTACACCTTC. This encodes CASSQDGLPLFYGYTF.

The genes are TRBV2 and TRBJ2-7, with a weak D call TRBD1 (7 bases). Germline V gene data show CDR1 as SNHLY and CDR2 as FYNNEI. The CDR3 spans 12 residues. V lost 11 bases and J lost 5, with 16 bases in between. The CDR3 sequence is CAGRRGRNEQYF. The CDR3 DNA follows: TGTGCCGGTAGGAGGGGGCGGAACGAGCAGTACTTC.

In this sample, this clone turned up a few times. CDR3 DNA sequence: TGTGCCAGCAGCCCCCCCGCCGGGGGGCGTCTCAATGGCTACACCTTC. Amino acids: CASSPPAGGRLNGYTF. The chain carries TRBV7-8 and TRBJ1-2, with D possibly being TRBD1 (6 bases). V lost 5 bases, J lost 6 bases, and 22 bases lay in between. CDR3 size: 16 residues. CDR1 is SGHVS and CDR2 is FQNEAQ in the germline V gene.

The rearrangement links TRBV4-1 to TRBJ1-5; D call uncertain. This CDR3 spans 15 amino acids. Germline values: CDR1 MGHRA, CDR2 YSYEKL. Trimming cost V 0 bases and J 4 bases, with 10 bases left between them. The CDR3 is CASSQEYTLNQPQHF. CDR3 DNA: TGCGCCAGCAGCCAAGAATACACATTAAATCAGCCCCAGCATTTT.

V is TRBV5-4 and J is TRBJ1-5; possible D gene TRBD1, 6 bases. This CDR3 is 13 amino acids long. V was clipped by 2 bases and J by 5 bases, with 8 bases between them. From germline, CDR1 is SGHNT and CDR2 YYREEE (reference sequence). CDR3 region: CASSLGQYQPQHF. CDR3 nucleotides: TGTGCCAGCAGCTTAGGACAGTATCAGCCCCAGCATTTT.

This chain joins TRBV12-3 or TRBV12-4 and TRBJ2-3; maybe TRBD1 (5 bases). Trimming took 4 bases from V and 6 from J, leaving 11 bases between them. The CDR3 length is 13 residues. The CDR3 bases are TGTGCCAGCAGTTCGTACTCAGGGGATACGCAGTATTTT. Translation: CASSSYSGDTQYF.

This rearrangement joins TRBV29-1 to TRBJ2-3; D not resolved. The CDR3 loop spans 17 amino acids. Germline values: CDR1 SQVTM, CDR2 ANQGSEA. V was pared by 4 bases and J by 2 bases, with 22 bases between. The CDR3 coding sequence is TGCAGCGTTGGCTGGTATAGAGCTCGTGAGTTCACAGATACGCAGTATTTT. This encodes CSVGWYRAREFTDTQYF.

The chain is built from TRBV10-2 and TRBJ1-5; the D is unclear. The V end lost 5 bases, the J end lost 9 bases, and 11 bases lay between the germline ends. The germline V gene has CDR1 WSHSY and CDR2 SAAADI. The CDR3 sequence is 12 residues long. The CDR3 DNA is TGCGCCAGCAGTTTTCGCTGGGCGCCCCAGCATTTT. It specifies CASSFRWAPQHF.

The chain is built from TRBV7-2 and TRBJ2-3; D is uncertain. V lost 0 bases to trimming and J lost 10 bases, with 14 bases between them. Germline V gene sequence: CDR1 SGHTA, CDR2 FQGNSA. The CDR3 is 14 residues long. In DNA form, the CDR3 reads TGTGCCAGCAGCTTAGCGGTCAAGTCAGAAGCGCAGTATTTT. Translation: CASSLAVKSEAQYF.

The chain links TRBV6-5 to TRBJ1-3; tentatively, D is TRBD1 (6 bases). V was trimmed by 6 bases and J by 2 bases, leaving 8 bases between them. This CDR3 region has 13 residues. Germline V gene data show CDR1 as MNHEY and CDR2 as SVGAGI. The CDR3, as DNA: TGTGCCAGCAGCAGGGGCACTGGAAACACCATATATTTT. Its protein product is CASSRGTGNTIYF.

CDR3 residues: CAWGIQGASGNTIYF. The CDR3 DNA reads as TGTGCCTGGGGGATACAGGGGGCGTCTGGAAACACCATATATTTT. The V and J genes are TRBV30 and TRBJ1-3, with 9 positions matching TRBD1. The germline V gene has CDR1 GTSNPN and CDR2 SVGIG (reference sequence). The CDR3 contains 15 residues. Trimming removed 5 bases from V and 1 base from J; junction bases left unmatched: 6.

The chain joins TRBV11-3 to TRBJ2-1; 10 bases align to TRBD2. J lost 5 bases, V lost 1 base, and 2 bases had no gene match. This CDR3 has 15 residues. Germline CDR1 and CDR2: SGHNT and YENEEA. The CDR3 nucleotides read TGTGCCAGCAGCTTAGGACTAGCGGGCGACAATGAGCAGTTCTTC. Translated, it gives CASSLGLAGDNEQFF.

The chain couples TRBV28 to TRBJ2-6; 8 bases are shared with TRBD1. From germline, CDR1 is MDHEN and CDR2 SYDVKM. Trimming at V came to 6 bases and at J to 0 bases, leaving 10 bases not matched to a gene. The CDR3 has 18 residues. The CDR3 region has the DNA TGTGCCAGCAGGGGGACAGGTCAACACCTCTCTGGGGCCAACGTCCTGACTTTC. This sequence encodes CASRGTGQHLSGANVLTF.

This clone was detected only once. This chain joins TRBV2 and TRBJ1-2, with unresolved D. Germline assignment: CDR1 SNHLY and CDR2 FYNNEI. The CDR3 runs 12 residues. Here the CDR3 DNA reads TGTGGCTCTAGGGAGGGAAGCTATGGCTACACCTTC. Translated, it gives CGSREGSYGYTF.

The chain employs TRBV12-5 and TRBJ2-2; D is uncertain. The CDR3 length is 13 residues. CDR1 is LGHNT, CDR2 FRNRAP, per germline. Trimming cost V 2 bases and J 7 bases, with 8 bases left between them. As DNA, the CDR3 is TGTGCTAGTGGTTTGCCCCCCGGCGGGGAGCTGTTTTTT. It is translated as CASGLPPGGELFF. Variable domain in full (rest from reference TRBV12-5 and TRBJ2-2): DARVTQTPRHKVTEMGQEVTMRCQPILGHNTVFWYRQTMMQGLELLAYFRNRAPLDDSGMPKDRFSAEMPDATLATLKIQPSEPRDSAVYFCASGLPPGGELFFGEGSRLTVL.

The rearrangement links TRBV10-2 to TRBJ1-5; 12 nucleotides agree with TRBD1. V was clipped by 8 bases and J by 11 bases; unmatched bases: 16. This CDR3 comprises 16 residues. Germline CDR1 WSHSY, CDR2 SAAADI. The CDR3 reads CASSRDRGPGLSAQHF. CDR3 sequence (DNA): TGCGCCAGCTCCAGGGACAGGGGGCCCGGTCTCTCCGCCCAGCATTTT.

This CDR3 reads CATSSGGGPGDLNGYTF. CDR3 coding DNA: TGTGCCACCAGCAGTGGGGGGGGGCCAGGGGATTTAAATGGCTACACCTTC. This chain links TRBV15 with TRBJ1-2, with D possibly matching TRBD1 (6 bases). This CDR3 comprises 17 residues. The ends were cut back, 3 bases at V and 6 bases at J, with 23 bases in the middle. CDR1 is LNHNV, CDR2 YYDKDF, per germline (reference sequence). The full variable domain, its missing parts supplied by reference TRBV15 and TRBJ1-2, is DAMVIQNPRYQVTQFGKPVTLSCSQTLNHNVMYWYQQKSSQAPKLLFHYYDKDFNNEADTPDNFQSRRPNTSFCFLDIRSPGLGDTAMYLCATSSGGGPGDLNGYTFGSGTRLTVV.

This sequence joins TRBV9 and TRBJ1-2; the match to TRBD1 covers 7 bases. CDR1 and CDR2 from the germline V gene are SGDLS and YYNGEE. Trimming took 4 bases from V and 4 from J; bases not matched to a gene: 10. The CDR3 contains 15 residues. This CDR3 is CASSPPPGQLYGYTF. The DNA of the CDR3 is TGTGCCAGCAGCCCTCCCCCGGGACAGCTCTATGGCTACACCTTC. The full variable domain, in which reference TRBV9 and TRBJ1-2 provide the parts outside the CDR3, is DSGVTQTPKHLITATGQRVTLRCSPRSGDLSVYWYQQSLDQGLQFLIQYYNGEERAKGNILERFSAQQFPDLHSELNLSSLELGDSALYFCASSPPPGQLYGYTFGSGTRLTVV.

This chain joins TRBV2 and TRBJ2-3; TRBD2 matches 9 bases. With 7 bases clipped from V and 0 bases from J, the junction kept 8 bases outside the gene matches. CDR3 length: 16 amino acids. CDR1 and CDR2 from the germline V gene are SNHLY and FYNNEI. The CDR3 nucleotides are TGTGCCAGCACCTTAGCGGGGGCCCCTAGCACAGATACGCAGTATTTT. It encodes CASTLAGAPSTDTQYF.

In regard to this clone: The sample holds other DNA sequences that translate to the same CDR3. V usage is TRBV5-1 and J usage is TRBJ2-5, with TRBD2 matching 9 bases. The CDR3 length is 16 residues. V dropped 0 bases and J dropped 1; count of bases not matched to a gene: 4. Germline lookup yields CDR1 SGHRS and CDR2 YFSETQ. The CDR3 loop is CASSLVSSGGQETQYF. The CDR3 bases are TGCGCCAGCAGCTTGGTTAGTAGCGGGGGCCAAGAGACCCAGTACTTC.

The J gene is TRBJ2-3, the V gene TRBV5-1; tentative D call: TRBD1 (6 bases). CDR3 length: 15 amino acids. Deletions cut 5 bases from V and 2 bases from J, with 15 bases between. Germline-derived CDR1 and CDR2 are SGHRS and YFSETQ. CDR3: CASRKDSSYTDTQYF. For the CDR3, the DNA is TGCGCCAGCAGGAAGGACAGCAGTTACACAGATACGCAGTATTTT.

The chain uses TRBV5-5 and TRBJ1-4, with TRBD1 identical over 8 bases. Per the germline V gene, CDR1 is SGHKS and CDR2 is YYEKEE (reference sequence). The CDR3 runs 14 residues. The J segment lost 8 bases and the V segment lost 3 bases, leaving 6 bases of the junction unmatched. This CDR3 is CASSSGQGDEKLFF. CDR3 coding DNA: TGTGCCAGCAGCTCCGGACAGGGCGACGAAAAACTGTTTTTT.

The chain has TRBV7-8 and TRBJ1-2, with D possibly matching TRBD1 (5 bases). The CDR3 is made up of 13 amino acids. The germline gives CDR1 SGHVS, CDR2 FQNEAQ. Trimming pared 3 bases from V and 3 bases from J, leaving 8 bases between. The CDR3 nucleotides are TGTGCCAGCAGCTTCCGCAGGGACTATGGCTACACCTTC. This translates into CASSFRRDYGYTF. The variable domain in full, with the rest retrieved from reference TRBV7-8 and TRBJ1-2, is GAGVSQSPRYKVAKRGQDVALRCDPISGHVSLFWYQQALGQGPEFLTYFQNEAQLDKSGLPSDRFFAERPEGSVSTLKIQRTQQEDSAVYLCASSFRRDYGYTFGSGTRLTVV.

V gene TRBV2 combines with J gene TRBJ1-3, with TRBD1 identical over 7 bases. V dropped 7 bases and J dropped 2; count of bases not matched to a gene: 5. CDR1 is SNHLY and CDR2 is FYNNEI in the germline V gene. The CDR3 loop spans 14 amino acids. The CDR3: CASTLDRTGNTIYF. CDR3 in DNA: TGTGCCAGCACCTTGGACAGGACTGGAAACACCATATATTTT.

The V and J genes are TRBV5-1 and TRBJ1-2; D is unresolved. V lost 0 bases and J lost 3, with 9 bases in between. Germline CDR1 reads SGHRS; CDR2 reads YFSETQ. This CDR3 contains 14 residues. The CDR3, as DNA: TGCGCCAGCAGCTTGGAGGCGGGCTACTATGGCTACACCTTC. Its translation is CASSLEAGYYGYTF.

J is TRBJ1-2 and V is TRBV10-1, with a tentative D call TRBD1 (5 bases). Germline V gene sequence: CDR1 WNHNN, CDR2 SYGVQD (reference sequence). The CDR3 runs 15 residues. V was cut by 10 bases and J by 0 bases, with 18 bases left in between. Written as DNA, the CDR3 is TGCGCCACTACTCGGAGGGGCGCCCCTAACTATGGCTACACCTTC. Amino acids: CATTRRGAPNYGYTF.